The clone carrying this T cell receptor beta chain was seen a single time. This CDR3 region has 15 residues. V lost 5 bases and J lost 7; bases outside the gene matches: 8. The germline CDR1 and CDR2 sequences are SGHTA and FQGNSA. The record originates from a study of cytomegalovirus exposure and HLA in healthy donors. Study overall: Ancestry clustering placed about 86% of some 400 genotyped donors in the Caucasian-associated cluster.

The PCR ran on 60 Vbeta and 13 Jbeta primers. Sequenced by immunoSEQ multiplex PCR; TCRdb stores in-frame clones only, minus some. The table includes fewer than 95,000 clones, about 70% detected once. The TCR sequence derives from a middle-aged man in good health and CMV-seronegative. The V and J genes are TRBV7-2 and TRBJ1-6; 7 bases agree with TRBD1. Source material: PBMCs. The DNA for the CDR3 is TGTGCCAGCAGCCGCTCCCGGGACAGCAATTCACCCCTCCACTTT. Translated: CASSRSRDSNSPLHF.